This T cell receptor (beta chain) originates from a study of STAT5B mutations in CD4+ large granular lymphocyte leukemia. The study's findings and limits: Patient CD4-sorted repertoires stayed more clonal than healthy ones after leukemic-clone removal.

Control samples were healthy donors' buffy coats. Concerning this clone itself: Antigen: not known.

CDR1 and CDR2 from the germline V gene are SNHLY and FYNNEI. J lost 3 bases, V lost 6 bases, and 3 bases had no gene match. This CDR3 spans 14 amino acids. The table came from immunoSEQ multiplex PCR; TCRdb's copy has only in-frame clones and leaves some out. The table lists 30,000 to 35,000 clones, 75% to 85% of them singletons, with approximately 4% in the top ten. This sequence was found in a human donor in good health. Input material: CD4+ T cells from blood buffy coats. The V and J genes are TRBV2 and TRBJ2-1; TRBD1 agrees at 9 bases. CDR3: CASRPGQGYNEQFF. CDR3 sequence (DNA): TGTGCCAGCAGGCCGGGACAGGGCTACAATGAGCAGTTCTTC.